This record covers a single TCR beta chain. Its antigen has not been determined. No quality values exist for individual bases; no much larger clone is one base distant. The junction shows trimming of 1 base on V and 2 bases on J, and the gene matches do not reach 8 bases of it. CDR1 is given as LNHNV and CDR2 as YYDKDF, both from the germline V gene (reference sequence). From cysteine to phenylalanine, the CDR3 is 17 amino acids long. Only the CDR3 portion is preserved as DNA: 51 bases, with reading frame beginning at the first base. What this sample's time point label stands for: persistent/refractory GD, antithyroid drugs over 5 years with positive TRAb. For both TCR sequencing and RNA sequencing, RNA was extracted from PBMCs in TRIzol. The diagnosis of Graves' disease followed American Thyroid Association guidelines. Patients were recruited from an endocrinology department in Xi'an, China. From each patient, around 9.3 milliliters of peripheral blood was collected into an EDTA anticoagulant tube. PBMCs were isolated by Ficoll Paque Plus density gradient separation without further T cell sorting. An Agilent 2100 Bioanalyzer and agarose gel were used to assess RNA quality, and a NanoDrop 2000 was used to measure RNA concentration.

This sample was taken from a study of regulatory T cells in long-lasting Graves disease (TCRdb year 2021). Context from the whole study: Persistent Graves' disease was defined as antithyroid drug treatment for over 5 years with persistently positive TSH receptor autoantibodies. The study took place in China and was registered as a clinical trial. TCR sequencing covered 13 persistent and around 20 newly diagnosed Graves' disease patients, around 33 samples in total. In the clinical cohort, patients with persistent Graves' disease had used antithyroid drugs for an average of around 10 years. This study used TCR sequencing and RNA sequencing of peripheral blood to compare persistent Graves' disease patients against newly diagnosed Graves' disease patients. The research as a whole found: Persistent disease showed preferential use of TRBV28, TRBJ1-2 and TRBJ2-5, whereas newly diagnosed disease favored TRBV20-1 and TRBJ2-1. The authors noted that the small sample size was a limitation that may lower accuracy. Persistent Graves' disease patients showed lower TCR Shannon entropy and fewer highly expanded clones than newly diagnosed patients, suggesting clonal expansion. Persistent patients shared more public clonotypes among themselves (approximately 2,500) than newly diagnosed patients did (more than 850). Peripheral blood alone was examined, since thyroid tissue, which constituted the primary lesion, could not be accessed. Sequencing and analysis were limited to the TCR beta chain.

Library preparation used multiplex PCR. Sequencer: Illumina HiSeq 4000. TCR beta libraries were built with iRepertoire HTBI primers and Arm-PCR amplification of CDR3 regions. Before sequencing, the PCR products went through gel purification. On the study's bioinformatics: A total of 62 TRBV and some 13 TRBJ segments were identified across samples and were used for gene usage analysis of CDR3 amino acid clonotypes. COPE and FqMerger were used to merge filtered high-quality paired reads into contigs. Contigs were aligned with BLAST to IMGT TRBV, TRBD and TRBJ reference genes, and CDR3 was defined per IMGT. Any clonotype with a frequency above 0.1% was counted as a highly expanded clone. Repertoire diversity was measured by Shannon entropy, and V-J evenness by the Gini coefficient. Clonotypes shared by more than one individual were considered public. TCRdb ran its own pipeline on the public reads, namely fastp trimming at Q25 and MiXCR clone calling, and kept in-frame beta chains. Rows are unified per CDR3 protein, each entry keeping the most common DNA and genes. TCRdb's processing, not the authors', yielded these V and J calls. The sample has about 660,000 distinct CDR3 sequences on record, 30% of them singletons. The biggest ten clones account for 42% of the sample.

The origin of this receptor is a female donor with Graves disease. The rearranged chain carries TRBV15 and TRBJ1-1; 9 bases in the middle match TRBD1. Source: peripheral blood mononuclear cells (PBMCs), taken when the disease was refractory, from a patient treated with antithyroid drugs. The CDR3 protein is CATSRAGQGFGNTEAFF. DNA sequence: TGTGCCACCAGCAGAGCTGGACAGGGGTTCGGAAACACTGAAGCTTTCTTT.